Presented here are 29 T cell receptor beta chains from one specimen sequenced in a study of blood T cell repertoires in COVID-19. The protocol was immunoSEQ multiplex PCR, while the TCRdb copy is restricted to in-frame clones and leaves out a portion. This table holds 120,000 to 150,000 clones, roughly 80% found once. The sequenced sample consisted of peripheral blood. The receptors stem from a human donor in a cohort sampled during active COVID-19.

V gene TRBV6-5 combines with J gene TRBJ2-3, with 10 bases that match TRBD1. Germline assignment: CDR1 MNHEY and CDR2 SVGAGI. J gave up 1 base and V 4 bases, and 5 bases lay outside the gene matches. This CDR3 has 16 amino acids. The CDR3 sequence: CASSSGDRGGTDTQYF. The CDR3 DNA reads as TGTGCCAGCAGTTCCGGGGACAGGGGCGGCACAGATACGCAGTATTTT.

The chain has TRBV2 and TRBJ2-7; D is ambiguous. V dropped 5 bases and J dropped 2 bases, with 13 bases sitting between them. Germline values: CDR1 SNHLY, CDR2 FYNNEI. There are 14 residues in the CDR3. The CDR3 loop is CASSRHEIPYEQYF. In DNA form, the CDR3 reads TGTGCCAGCAGTAGACACGAAATCCCCTACGAGCAGTACTTC. The whole variable domain, filled in from reference TRBV2 and TRBJ2-7, reads EPEVTQTPSHQVTQMGQEVILRCVPISNHLYFYWYRQILGQKVEFLVSFYNNEISEKSEIFDDQFSVERPDGSNFTLKIRSTKLEDSAMYFCASSRHEIPYEQYFGPGTRLTVT.

J is TRBJ2-1 and V is TRBV7-3; 9 bases line up with TRBD2. Per germline, CDR1 SGHTA and CDR2 FQGTGA. The CDR3 spans 15 residues. V lost 1 base and J lost 4; bases outside the gene matches: 2. CDR3 bases: TGTGCCAGCAGCTTAAGGAGCGGGGGGTACAATGAGCAGTTCTTC. This encodes CASSLRSGGYNEQFF.

The genes are TRBV18 and TRBJ1-5; tentative D call: TRBD1 (5 bases). V was clipped by 6 bases and J by 7 bases, with 13 bases between them. CDR3 length: 13 amino acids. CDR1 and CDR2 (germline): KGHSH, LQKENI. The CDR3 coding sequence is TGTGCCAGCTCCGTGGGGGGGGAACAGCCCCAGCATTTT. Its protein is CASSVGGEQPQHF.

The gene calls are TRBV28 and TRBJ1-1; no clear D. Germline values: CDR1 MDHEN, CDR2 SYDVKM. The CDR3 extends over 14 amino acids. V lost 4 bases to trimming and J lost 2 bases, with 11 bases between them. The CDR3 coding sequence is TGTGCCAGCAGTTCCCCAGGATCTAACACTGAAGCTTTCTTT. Amino acid sequence: CASSSPGSNTEAFF.

The chain has TRBV6-1 and TRBJ1-2; D remains unclear. The CDR3 length is 14 residues. The germline V gene has CDR1 MNHNS and CDR2 SASEGT. With 3 bases removed from V and 8 bases from J, the gap between germline ends came to 16 bases. DNA for the CDR3: TGTGCCAGCAGTGAGAACAGTGCATTCCCAGGCTACACCTTC. Protein product: CASSENSAFPGYTF.

The chain employs TRBV7-3 and TRBJ2-1, with 9 positions matching TRBD2. V lost 4 bases and J lost 3; bases outside the gene matches: 13. Germline V gene sequence: CDR1 SGHTA, CDR2 FQGTGA. This CDR3 is built from 18 residues. CDR3 sequence: CASSSYPASSGVYNEQFF. The CDR3 nucleotides read TGTGCCAGCAGCTCATACCCCGCGTCTAGCGGGGTCTACAATGAGCAGTTCTTC.

The rearrangement joins TRBV2 to TRBJ1-1, with a weak D call TRBD1 (6 bases). V was cut by 5 bases and J by 10 bases, with 11 bases left in between. Germline CDR1 SNHLY, CDR2 FYNNEI. This CDR3 has 11 amino acids. The CDR3 DNA is TGTGCCAGCAGTCCACAGGGTGTAGCTTTCTTT. Residues: CASSPQGVAFF. The variable domain in full, with the rest retrieved from reference TRBV2 and TRBJ1-1, is EPEVTQTPSHQVTQMGQEVILRCVPISNHLYFYWYRQILGQKVEFLVSFYNNEISEKSEIFDDQFSVERPDGSNFTLKIRSTKLEDSAMYFCASSPQGVAFFGQGTRLTVV.

The chain is built from TRBV14 and TRBJ1-4, with 10 bases matching TRBD1. Looked up from germline, CDR1 is SGHDN and CDR2 is FVKESK. With 0 bases clipped from V and 8 bases from J, the junction kept 18 bases outside the gene matches. The CDR3 contains 20 residues. CDR3 in amino acids: CASSQEGPGTGAGPLEKLFF. The CDR3 DNA follows: TGTGCCAGCAGCCAAGAAGGTCCCGGGACAGGGGCCGGGCCCTTAGAAAAACTGTTTTTT.

This clone came up a few times. The rearrangement uses TRBV3-1 (or the pseudogene TRBV3-2) and TRBJ2-2; 10 nucleotides agree with TRBD2. V lost 1 base and J lost 5; bases outside the gene matches: 7. Germline lookup yields CDR1 LGHDT and CDR2 YNNKEL (reference sequence). The CDR3 covers 17 residues. The CDR3 sequence: CASSQASALAGTGELFF. Written as DNA, the CDR3 is TGTGCCAGCAGCCAAGCTAGCGCACTAGCGGGAACCGGGGAGCTGTTTTTT.

This rearrangement joins TRBV5-1 to TRBJ2-7, with 10 bases matching TRBD1. This CDR3 contains 13 residues. Germline lookup yields CDR1 SGHRS and CDR2 YFSETQ. V shed 3 bases, J shed 6 bases, and the junction held 3 bases outside the gene matches. In nucleotides, the CDR3 is TGCGCCAGCAGCTCCCGGGACAGGGGCGAGCAGTACTTC. Its protein is CASSSRDRGEQYF.

The chain is built from TRBV19 and TRBJ1-2; D is ambiguous. Germline CDR1 LNHDA, CDR2 SQIVND (reference sequence). This CDR3 spans 16 amino acids. Trimming stripped 7 bases from V and 1 base from J, with 19 bases between. The CDR3 nucleotides read TGTGCCAGTACCCCCAACGTGGCAAATTATAACTATGGCTACACCTTC. As protein: CASTPNVANYNYGYTF.

This chain connects TRBV5-1 to TRBJ1-1, with TRBD1 as a possible D gene (5 bases). Per germline, CDR1 SGHRS and CDR2 YFSETQ. V was trimmed by 4 bases and J by 0 bases, leaving 10 bases between them. The CDR3 loop spans 14 amino acids. This CDR3 is CASSRQFMNTEAFF. In DNA form, the CDR3 reads TGCGCCAGCAGCCGACAGTTTATGAACACTGAAGCTTTCTTT.

The CDR3 DNA follows: TGTGCCAGCAGTCCCTGGACAGGGGGCGGCTACACCTTC. Translating it yields CASSPWTGGGYTF. This sequence joins TRBV6-5 and TRBJ1-2; the match to TRBD1 covers 11 bases. Germline V gives CDR1 MNHEY, CDR2 SVGAGI. V gave up 5 bases and J gave up 8 bases; unmatched junction bases: 4. The CDR3 is 13 amino acids.

The chain combines TRBV6-5 with TRBJ1-5; TRBD1 might be the D (6 bases). CDR1 and CDR2 from the germline V gene are MNHEY and SVGAGI. CDR3 length: 15 residues. Trimming shortened V by 5 bases and J by 2 bases, and 13 bases separated the two germline ends. The CDR3 sequence: CASSTGGGGNQPQHF. As DNA, the CDR3 is TGTGCCAGCAGTACCGGGGGGGGCGGCAATCAGCCCCAGCATTTT.

The chain couples TRBV5-4 to TRBJ1-1; D is undetermined. The CDR3 contains 12 residues. Germline CDR1 and CDR2: SGHNT and YYREEE (reference sequence). V was pared by 5 bases and J by 2 bases, with 7 bases between. The CDR3 loop reads CASSPYNTEAFF. CDR3 DNA sequence: TGTGCCAGCAGTCCTTATAACACTGAAGCTTTCTTT.

This clone was counted between two and nine times. This chain joins TRBV19 and TRBJ2-1; 14 positions match TRBD2. The CDR3 sequence is 20 residues long. V was clipped by 4 bases and J by 0 bases; unmatched bases: 11. CDR1 is LNHDA, CDR2 SQIVND, per germline (reference sequence). As DNA, the CDR3 is TGTGCCAGTAGTACCCGGACTAGCGGGGGGACCATCAGCTCCTACAATGAGCAGTTCTTC. This sequence encodes CASSTRTSGGTISSYNEQFF.

In this sample, this clone turned up once. V gene TRBV3-1 (or the pseudogene TRBV3-2) combines with J gene TRBJ1-5; TRBD1 agrees at 9 bases. Germline V gene data show CDR1 as LGHDT and CDR2 as YNNKEL (reference sequence). CDR3 size: 15 residues. The V segment lost 4 bases and the J segment 6 bases; nucleotides outside the gene matches: 7. The CDR3 is CASSPSGTGFQPQHF. In nucleotides, the CDR3 is TGTGCCAGCAGCCCCTCCGGGACAGGGTTTCAGCCCCAGCATTTT.

This clone has a handful of counts. The chain carries TRBV5-1 and TRBJ2-1, with 7 bases that match TRBD1. Germline CDR1 SGHRS, CDR2 YFSETQ. CDR3 length: 16 amino acids. J was trimmed by 3 bases and V by 5 bases; bases with no gene match: 11. CDR3 DNA: TGCGCCAGCAGACACCTCACAGGGGCTGTCTACAATGAGCAGTTCTTC. Residues: CASRHLTGAVYNEQFF.

The rearrangement links TRBV7-9 to TRBJ1-1; D might be TRBD1 (5 bases). Per germline, CDR1 SEHNR and CDR2 FQNEAQ (reference sequence). Between the trimmed V and J ends, which lost 5 bases and 11 bases, there was a span of 15 bases. This CDR3 has 12 residues. The chain's CDR3 is CASSQLLGRAFF. As DNA, the CDR3 is TGTGCCAGCAGCCAACTCTTGGGGCGTGCTTTCTTT.

This chain links TRBV6-5 with TRBJ1-1; 9 nucleotides line up with TRBD1. Germline-derived CDR1 and CDR2 are MNHEY and SVGAGI. V was pared by 7 bases and J by 5 bases, with 8 bases of the junction left unmatched. The CDR3 is 14 residues long. CDR3 protein: CASISDRGGTEAFF. The CDR3 DNA is TGTGCCAGCATCTCGGACAGGGGAGGGACTGAAGCTTTCTTT.

J is TRBJ1-4 and V is TRBV18; 8 bases are a match to TRBD1. The CDR3 sequence is 16 residues long. V shed 5 bases and J 8 bases; nucleotides not matched to a gene: 13. Germline V gene lookup returns CDR1 KGHSH and CDR2 LQKENI. CDR3 protein: CASSTFSGGAGEKLFF. CDR3 nucleotides: TGTGCCAGCTCAACCTTCTCAGGGGGCGCAGGGGAAAAACTGTTTTTT.

This clone has only one observation. V and J are TRBV6-1 and TRBJ2-5; weak D call: TRBD1 (5 bases). CDR1 and CDR2 (germline): MNHNS, SASEGT. Trimming removed 4 bases from V and 4 bases from J, with 22 bases in between. CDR3 size: 17 residues. CDR3 nucleotide sequence: TGTGCCAGCAGTGGGGGCAACCTAGTCACAAAGCGAGAGACCCAGTACTTC. Translating it yields CASSGGNLVTKRETQYF.

This clone was counted between two and nine times. The chain links TRBV10-2 to TRBJ2-3; 10 bases fit TRBD2. Germline CDR1 and CDR2: WSHSY and SAAADI. The CDR3 spans 14 residues. The trim removed 5 bases at V and 5 bases at J, leaving 4 bases unmatched. The CDR3 DNA reads as TGCGCCAGCAGTACTAGCGGGGTGGGAGATACGCAGTATTTT. Its translation: CASSTSGVGDTQYF.

This clone was picked up a small number of times. The rearrangement joins TRBV5-1 to TRBJ2-1; 7 bases match TRBD1. J was trimmed by 7 bases and V by 5 bases; bases with no gene match: 12. Per germline, CDR1 SGHRS and CDR2 YFSETQ. The CDR3 is made up of 15 amino acids. CDR3: CASSSTGIWGNEQFF. The CDR3 nucleotides are TGCGCCAGCAGTTCGACAGGGATTTGGGGTAATGAGCAGTTCTTC.

A remark on this clone: Other DNA sequences from this sample encode an identical CDR3 as well. The rearrangement links TRBV12-3 or TRBV12-4 to TRBJ2-7; 10 positions match TRBD1. The CDR3 extends over 13 amino acids. The junction had 0 bases not matched to a gene; V was cut back by 4 bases and J by 3 bases. The CDR3 here is CASSWTGGYEQYF. The CDR3 coding sequence is TGTGCCAGCAGTTGGACAGGGGGCTACGAGCAGTACTTC.

A single count supports this clone. The CDR3: CSVGGSGRYNEQFF. The CDR3, as DNA: TGCAGCGTGGGCGGTAGCGGGAGATACAATGAGCAGTTCTTC. This chain links TRBV29-1 with TRBJ2-1; TRBD2 agrees at 9 bases. This CDR3 region has 14 residues. Losses at the gene ends were 6 bases for V and 4 bases for J; bases not matched to a gene: 7. Germline CDR1 SQVTM, CDR2 ANQGSEA.

The chain uses TRBV28 and TRBJ2-7; the D gene is possibly TRBD2 (5 bases). CDR1 and CDR2 (germline): MDHEN, SYDVKM. Trimming left V 8 bases short and J 3 bases short, with 14 bases between. The CDR3 length is 13 residues. CDR3 DNA: TGTGCCAGCCAAGGAGGTCTGAACTACGAGCAGTACTTC. This gives the protein CASQGGLNYEQYF. The variable domain in full, completed from reference TRBV28 and TRBJ2-7, reads DVKVTQSSRYLVKRTGEKVFLECVQDMDHENMFWYRQDPGLGLRLIYFSYDVKMKEKGDIPEGYSVSREKKERFSLILESASTNQTSMYLCASQGGLNYEQYFGPGTRLTVT.

The chain carries TRBV10-3 and TRBJ2-1; TRBD1 agrees at 9 bases. This CDR3 has 15 residues. Germline CDR1 ENHRY, CDR2 SYGVKD. The V segment lost 6 bases and the J segment 4 bases; nucleotides outside the gene matches: 7. The CDR3 DNA follows: TGTGCCATCAGGCCCGACAGGGGGAATTACAATGAGCAGTTCTTC. The encoded protein is CAIRPDRGNYNEQFF.